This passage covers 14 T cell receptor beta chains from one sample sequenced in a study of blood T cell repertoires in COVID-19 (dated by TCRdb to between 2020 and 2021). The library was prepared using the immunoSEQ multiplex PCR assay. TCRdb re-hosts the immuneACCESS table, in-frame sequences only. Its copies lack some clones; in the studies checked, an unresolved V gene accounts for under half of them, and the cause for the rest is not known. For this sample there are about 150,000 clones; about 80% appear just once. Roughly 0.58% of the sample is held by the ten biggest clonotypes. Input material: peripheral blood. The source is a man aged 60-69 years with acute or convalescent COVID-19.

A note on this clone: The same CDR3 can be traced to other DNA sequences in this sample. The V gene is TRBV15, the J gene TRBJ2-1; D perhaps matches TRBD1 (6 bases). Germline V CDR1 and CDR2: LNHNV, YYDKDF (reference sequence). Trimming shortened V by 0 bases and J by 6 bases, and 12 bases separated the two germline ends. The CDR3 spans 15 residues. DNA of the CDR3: TGTGCCACCAGCAGAGAGGCAGGGGTTGGCAATGAGCAGTTCTTC. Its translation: CATSREAGVGNEQFF.

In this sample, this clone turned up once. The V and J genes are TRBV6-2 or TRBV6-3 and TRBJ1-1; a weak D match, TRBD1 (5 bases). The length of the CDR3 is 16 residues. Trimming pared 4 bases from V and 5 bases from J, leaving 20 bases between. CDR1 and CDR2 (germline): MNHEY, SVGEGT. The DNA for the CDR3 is TGTGCCAGCAGTTCTAGAAAATCACCGGGGGGGACTGAAGCTTTCTTT. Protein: CASSSRKSPGGTEAFF.

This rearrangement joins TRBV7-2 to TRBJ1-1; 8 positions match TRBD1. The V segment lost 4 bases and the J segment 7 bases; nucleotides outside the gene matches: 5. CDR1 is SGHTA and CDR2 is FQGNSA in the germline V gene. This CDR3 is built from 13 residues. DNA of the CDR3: TGTGCCAGCAGCTCGGACAGGGCGGGTGAAGCTTTCTTT. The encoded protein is CASSSDRAGEAFF.

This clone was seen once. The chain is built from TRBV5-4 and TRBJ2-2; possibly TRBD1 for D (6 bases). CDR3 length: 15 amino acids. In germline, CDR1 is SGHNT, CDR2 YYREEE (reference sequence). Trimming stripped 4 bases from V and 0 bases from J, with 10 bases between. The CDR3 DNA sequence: TGTGCCAGCAGCATACAGGGCGCGAACACCGGGGAGCTGTTTTTT. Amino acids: CASSIQGANTGELFF.

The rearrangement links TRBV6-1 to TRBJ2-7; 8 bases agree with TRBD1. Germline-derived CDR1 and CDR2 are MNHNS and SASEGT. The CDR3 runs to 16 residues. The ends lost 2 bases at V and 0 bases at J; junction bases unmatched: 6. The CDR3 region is CASSERQGRSSYEQYF. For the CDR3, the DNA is TGTGCCAGCAGTGAACGACAGGGGCGTAGCTCCTACGAGCAGTACTTC.

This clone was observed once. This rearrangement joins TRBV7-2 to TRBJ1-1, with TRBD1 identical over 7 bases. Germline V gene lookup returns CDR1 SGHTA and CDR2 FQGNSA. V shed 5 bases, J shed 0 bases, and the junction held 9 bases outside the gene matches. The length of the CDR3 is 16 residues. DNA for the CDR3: TGTGCCAGCAGCCCACAGGGACAGAGCCTGAACACTGAAGCTTTCTTT. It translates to CASSPQGQSLNTEAFF.

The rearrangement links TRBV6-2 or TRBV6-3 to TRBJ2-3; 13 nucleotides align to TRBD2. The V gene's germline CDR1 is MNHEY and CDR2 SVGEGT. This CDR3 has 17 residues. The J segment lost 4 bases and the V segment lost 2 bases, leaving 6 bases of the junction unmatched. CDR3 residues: CASSYGGLAGVSDTQYF. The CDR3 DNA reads TGTGCCAGCAGTTACGGAGGACTAGCGGGAGTCTCAGATACGCAGTATTTT.

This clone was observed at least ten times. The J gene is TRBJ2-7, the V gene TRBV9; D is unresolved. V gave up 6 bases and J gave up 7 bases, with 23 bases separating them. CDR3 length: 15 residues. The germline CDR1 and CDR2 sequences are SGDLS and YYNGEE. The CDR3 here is CASNTNGDPAREQYF. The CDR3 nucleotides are TGTGCCAGCAATACGAACGGAGACCCAGCTCGGGAGCAGTACTTC.

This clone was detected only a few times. CDR3 DNA: TGTGCCAGCAGCTTTTTAGGCCCGCGGGGGAGAGGTGGCTACACCTTC. Translating gives CASSFLGPRGRGGYTF. The chain has TRBV5-6 and TRBJ1-2; D perhaps matches TRBD1 (5 bases). This CDR3 has 16 amino acids. From germline, CDR1 is SGHDT and CDR2 YYEEEE. Trimming removed 2 bases at V and 7 bases at J, with 21 bases between.

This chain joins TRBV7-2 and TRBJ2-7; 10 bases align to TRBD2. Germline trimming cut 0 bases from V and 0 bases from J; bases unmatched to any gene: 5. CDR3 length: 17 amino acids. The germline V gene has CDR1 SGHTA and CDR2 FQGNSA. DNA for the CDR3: TGTGCCAGCAGCTTAGCGCTAGTAGCGGGGGGCTCCTACGAGCAGTACTTC. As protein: CASSLALVAGGSYEQYF.

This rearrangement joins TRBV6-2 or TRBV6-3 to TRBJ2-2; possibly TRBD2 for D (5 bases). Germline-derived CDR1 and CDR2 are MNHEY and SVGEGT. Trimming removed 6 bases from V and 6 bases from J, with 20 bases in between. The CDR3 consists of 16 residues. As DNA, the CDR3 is TGTGCCAGCAGCCCCGTGAGGGCATCTGGGGCCGGGGAGCTGTTTTTT. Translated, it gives CASSPVRASGAGELFF.

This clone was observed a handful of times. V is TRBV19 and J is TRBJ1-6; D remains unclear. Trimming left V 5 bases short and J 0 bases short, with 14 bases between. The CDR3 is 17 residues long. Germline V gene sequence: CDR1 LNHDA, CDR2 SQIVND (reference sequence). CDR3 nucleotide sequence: TGTGCCAGTAGTCCATACTCCCCGAGCTCCTATAATTCACCCCTCCACTTT. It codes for CASSPYSPSSYNSPLHF.

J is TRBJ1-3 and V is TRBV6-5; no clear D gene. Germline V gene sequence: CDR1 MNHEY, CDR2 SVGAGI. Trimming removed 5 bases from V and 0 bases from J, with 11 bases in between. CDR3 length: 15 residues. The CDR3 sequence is CASSRLQSSGNTIYF. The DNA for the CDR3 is TGTGCCAGCAGTCGACTACAGAGCTCTGGAAACACCATATATTTT.

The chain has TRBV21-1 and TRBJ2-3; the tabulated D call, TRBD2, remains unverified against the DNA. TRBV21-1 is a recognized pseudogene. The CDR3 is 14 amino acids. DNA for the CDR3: TGTGCCAGCAGCAAGGGTAGCAAGTCAGATACGCAGTATTTT. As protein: CASSKGSKSDTQYF.